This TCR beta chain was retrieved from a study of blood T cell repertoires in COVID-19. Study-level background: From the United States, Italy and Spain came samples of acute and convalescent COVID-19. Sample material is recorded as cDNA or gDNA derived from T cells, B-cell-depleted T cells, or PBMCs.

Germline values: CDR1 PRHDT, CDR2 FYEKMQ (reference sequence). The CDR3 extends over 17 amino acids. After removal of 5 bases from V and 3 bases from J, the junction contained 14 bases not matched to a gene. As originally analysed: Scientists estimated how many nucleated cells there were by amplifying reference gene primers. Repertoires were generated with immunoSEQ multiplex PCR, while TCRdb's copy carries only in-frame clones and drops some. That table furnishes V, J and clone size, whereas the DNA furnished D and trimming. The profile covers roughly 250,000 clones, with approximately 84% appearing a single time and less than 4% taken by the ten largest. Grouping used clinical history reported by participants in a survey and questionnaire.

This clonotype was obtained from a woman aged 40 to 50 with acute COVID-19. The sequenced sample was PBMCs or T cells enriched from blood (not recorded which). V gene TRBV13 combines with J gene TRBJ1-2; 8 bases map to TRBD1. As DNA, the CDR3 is TGTGCCAGCAGCCCAGAGGGTGCCCGGGACAGGCACTATGGCTACACCTTC. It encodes CASSPEGARDRHYGYTF. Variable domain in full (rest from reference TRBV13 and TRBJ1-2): AAGVIQSPRHLIKEKRETATLKCYPIPRHDTVYWYQQGPGQDPQFLISFYEKMQSDKGSIPDRFSAQQFSDYHSELNMSSLELGDSALYFCASSPEGARDRHYGYTFGSGTRLTVV.